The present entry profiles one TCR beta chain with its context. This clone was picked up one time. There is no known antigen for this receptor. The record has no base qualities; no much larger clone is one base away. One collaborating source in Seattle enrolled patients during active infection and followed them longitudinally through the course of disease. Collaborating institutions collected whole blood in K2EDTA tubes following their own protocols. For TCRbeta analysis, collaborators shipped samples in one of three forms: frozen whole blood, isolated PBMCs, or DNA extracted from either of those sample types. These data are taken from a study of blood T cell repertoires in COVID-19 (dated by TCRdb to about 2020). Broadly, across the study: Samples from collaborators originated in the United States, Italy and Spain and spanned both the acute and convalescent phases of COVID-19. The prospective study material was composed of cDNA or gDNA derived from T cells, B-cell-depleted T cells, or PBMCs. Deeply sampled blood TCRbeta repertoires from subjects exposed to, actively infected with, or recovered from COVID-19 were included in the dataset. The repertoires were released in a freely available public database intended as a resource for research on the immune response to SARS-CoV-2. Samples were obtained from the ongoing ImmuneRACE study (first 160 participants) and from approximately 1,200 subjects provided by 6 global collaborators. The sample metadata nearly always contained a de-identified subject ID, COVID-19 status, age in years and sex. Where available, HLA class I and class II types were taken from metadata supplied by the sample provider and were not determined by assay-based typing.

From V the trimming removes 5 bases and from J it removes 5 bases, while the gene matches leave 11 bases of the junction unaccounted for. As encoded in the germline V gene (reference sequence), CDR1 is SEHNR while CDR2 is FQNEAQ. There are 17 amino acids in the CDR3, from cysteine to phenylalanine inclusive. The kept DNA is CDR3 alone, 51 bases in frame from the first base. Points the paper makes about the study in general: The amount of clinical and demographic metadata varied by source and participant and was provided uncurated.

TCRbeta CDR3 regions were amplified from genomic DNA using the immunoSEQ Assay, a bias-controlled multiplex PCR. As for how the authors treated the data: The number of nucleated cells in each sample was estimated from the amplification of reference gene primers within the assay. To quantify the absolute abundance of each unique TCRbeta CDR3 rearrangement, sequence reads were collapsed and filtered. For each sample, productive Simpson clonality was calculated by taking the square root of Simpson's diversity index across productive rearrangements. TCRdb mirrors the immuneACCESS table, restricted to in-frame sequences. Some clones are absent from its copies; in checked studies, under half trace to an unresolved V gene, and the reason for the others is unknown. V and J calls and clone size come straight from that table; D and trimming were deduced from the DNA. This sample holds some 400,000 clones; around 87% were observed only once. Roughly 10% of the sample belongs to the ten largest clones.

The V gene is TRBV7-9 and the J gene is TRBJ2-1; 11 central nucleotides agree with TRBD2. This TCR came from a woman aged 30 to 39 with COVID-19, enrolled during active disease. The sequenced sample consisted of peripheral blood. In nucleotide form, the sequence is TGTGCCAGCAGCGCTGGACTAGCGGGTCCCCGAGACAATGAGCAGTTCTTC. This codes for CASSAGLAGPRDNEQFF.